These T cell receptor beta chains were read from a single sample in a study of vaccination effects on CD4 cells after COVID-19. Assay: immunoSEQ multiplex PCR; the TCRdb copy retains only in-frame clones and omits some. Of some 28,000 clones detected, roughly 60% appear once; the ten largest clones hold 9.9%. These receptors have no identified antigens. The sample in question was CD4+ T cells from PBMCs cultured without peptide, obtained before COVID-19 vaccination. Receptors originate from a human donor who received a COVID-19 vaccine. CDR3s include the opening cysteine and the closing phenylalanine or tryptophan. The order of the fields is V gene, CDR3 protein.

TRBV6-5	CASSSTGSGSGETQYF
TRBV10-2	CASSRQGGFGSTDTQYF
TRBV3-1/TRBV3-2	CASSQDDRLYGYTF
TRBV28	CASSQSGTYEQYF
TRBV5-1	CASSWTSGSYEQYF
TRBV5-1	CASSLAGPLLNTEAFF
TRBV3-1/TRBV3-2	CASSQEGSGTGGNDEQYF
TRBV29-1	CSVEDDRDYEQYF
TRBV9	CASSYRTGRTYNEQFF
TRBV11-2	CASSLSQGQDGYTF
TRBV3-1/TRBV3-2	CASSQAIEIGPQHF
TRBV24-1	CATRGTRDAVRTGELFF
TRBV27	CASSDGEGQPQHF
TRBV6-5	CASSYRRDFFDTEAFF
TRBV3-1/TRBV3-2	CASSLENSPLHF
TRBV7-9	CASSLGQGVNSPLHF
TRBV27	CASMEGGFNYEQYF
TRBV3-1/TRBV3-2	CASSHPSSSYNEQFF
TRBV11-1	CASSLARLNTEAFF
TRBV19	CASSIGIRGSYEQYF
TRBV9	CASSPPTRGYGYTF
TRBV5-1	CASSSIAGGRKNEQFF
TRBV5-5	CASSGLRGQGNTIYF
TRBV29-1	CSARTTGGSNEKLFF
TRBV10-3	CATWDFLGSPLHF
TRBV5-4	CASSLVGALDTIYF
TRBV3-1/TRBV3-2	CASSQEVLSGQFFSGNTIYF
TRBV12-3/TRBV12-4	CASKSRWSTEAFF
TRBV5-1	CASSPGQGEAFF
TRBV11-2	CASSLAQGPDTQYF
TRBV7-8	CASSLVTGGPNTEAFF
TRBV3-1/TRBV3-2	CASAGLKGGYTF
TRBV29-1	CSVEGFTAPEAFF
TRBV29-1	CSVEDYGQPQHF
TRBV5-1	CASSSGSEETQYF
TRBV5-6	CASSLEGVSRGVGTGELFF
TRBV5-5	CASSKPMGGENTEAFF
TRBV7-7	CASSLDSMPGNTIYF
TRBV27	CASSPNWGGNQPQHF
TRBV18	CASSPMWLSASGRDQETQYF
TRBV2	CASSEGSGGLDYEQYF
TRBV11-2	CASSPNYGITGELFF
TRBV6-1	CASSEIAGGLKKTQYF
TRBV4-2	CASSQDLLAGNTGELFF
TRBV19	CASSYGGGDTQYF
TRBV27	CASSLWDRGRAFF
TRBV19	CASSMQGRDGYTF
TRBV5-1	CASSLAGRAEAFF
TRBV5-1	CASSSSGTSGEQYF
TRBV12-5	CASGANGGTDTQYF
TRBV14	CASSSGQLLYGNTIYF
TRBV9	CASSPGTHSYEQYF
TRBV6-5	CASNRPANATQYF
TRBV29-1	CSVALSVEQYF
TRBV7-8	CASSHRRSRTNEKLFF